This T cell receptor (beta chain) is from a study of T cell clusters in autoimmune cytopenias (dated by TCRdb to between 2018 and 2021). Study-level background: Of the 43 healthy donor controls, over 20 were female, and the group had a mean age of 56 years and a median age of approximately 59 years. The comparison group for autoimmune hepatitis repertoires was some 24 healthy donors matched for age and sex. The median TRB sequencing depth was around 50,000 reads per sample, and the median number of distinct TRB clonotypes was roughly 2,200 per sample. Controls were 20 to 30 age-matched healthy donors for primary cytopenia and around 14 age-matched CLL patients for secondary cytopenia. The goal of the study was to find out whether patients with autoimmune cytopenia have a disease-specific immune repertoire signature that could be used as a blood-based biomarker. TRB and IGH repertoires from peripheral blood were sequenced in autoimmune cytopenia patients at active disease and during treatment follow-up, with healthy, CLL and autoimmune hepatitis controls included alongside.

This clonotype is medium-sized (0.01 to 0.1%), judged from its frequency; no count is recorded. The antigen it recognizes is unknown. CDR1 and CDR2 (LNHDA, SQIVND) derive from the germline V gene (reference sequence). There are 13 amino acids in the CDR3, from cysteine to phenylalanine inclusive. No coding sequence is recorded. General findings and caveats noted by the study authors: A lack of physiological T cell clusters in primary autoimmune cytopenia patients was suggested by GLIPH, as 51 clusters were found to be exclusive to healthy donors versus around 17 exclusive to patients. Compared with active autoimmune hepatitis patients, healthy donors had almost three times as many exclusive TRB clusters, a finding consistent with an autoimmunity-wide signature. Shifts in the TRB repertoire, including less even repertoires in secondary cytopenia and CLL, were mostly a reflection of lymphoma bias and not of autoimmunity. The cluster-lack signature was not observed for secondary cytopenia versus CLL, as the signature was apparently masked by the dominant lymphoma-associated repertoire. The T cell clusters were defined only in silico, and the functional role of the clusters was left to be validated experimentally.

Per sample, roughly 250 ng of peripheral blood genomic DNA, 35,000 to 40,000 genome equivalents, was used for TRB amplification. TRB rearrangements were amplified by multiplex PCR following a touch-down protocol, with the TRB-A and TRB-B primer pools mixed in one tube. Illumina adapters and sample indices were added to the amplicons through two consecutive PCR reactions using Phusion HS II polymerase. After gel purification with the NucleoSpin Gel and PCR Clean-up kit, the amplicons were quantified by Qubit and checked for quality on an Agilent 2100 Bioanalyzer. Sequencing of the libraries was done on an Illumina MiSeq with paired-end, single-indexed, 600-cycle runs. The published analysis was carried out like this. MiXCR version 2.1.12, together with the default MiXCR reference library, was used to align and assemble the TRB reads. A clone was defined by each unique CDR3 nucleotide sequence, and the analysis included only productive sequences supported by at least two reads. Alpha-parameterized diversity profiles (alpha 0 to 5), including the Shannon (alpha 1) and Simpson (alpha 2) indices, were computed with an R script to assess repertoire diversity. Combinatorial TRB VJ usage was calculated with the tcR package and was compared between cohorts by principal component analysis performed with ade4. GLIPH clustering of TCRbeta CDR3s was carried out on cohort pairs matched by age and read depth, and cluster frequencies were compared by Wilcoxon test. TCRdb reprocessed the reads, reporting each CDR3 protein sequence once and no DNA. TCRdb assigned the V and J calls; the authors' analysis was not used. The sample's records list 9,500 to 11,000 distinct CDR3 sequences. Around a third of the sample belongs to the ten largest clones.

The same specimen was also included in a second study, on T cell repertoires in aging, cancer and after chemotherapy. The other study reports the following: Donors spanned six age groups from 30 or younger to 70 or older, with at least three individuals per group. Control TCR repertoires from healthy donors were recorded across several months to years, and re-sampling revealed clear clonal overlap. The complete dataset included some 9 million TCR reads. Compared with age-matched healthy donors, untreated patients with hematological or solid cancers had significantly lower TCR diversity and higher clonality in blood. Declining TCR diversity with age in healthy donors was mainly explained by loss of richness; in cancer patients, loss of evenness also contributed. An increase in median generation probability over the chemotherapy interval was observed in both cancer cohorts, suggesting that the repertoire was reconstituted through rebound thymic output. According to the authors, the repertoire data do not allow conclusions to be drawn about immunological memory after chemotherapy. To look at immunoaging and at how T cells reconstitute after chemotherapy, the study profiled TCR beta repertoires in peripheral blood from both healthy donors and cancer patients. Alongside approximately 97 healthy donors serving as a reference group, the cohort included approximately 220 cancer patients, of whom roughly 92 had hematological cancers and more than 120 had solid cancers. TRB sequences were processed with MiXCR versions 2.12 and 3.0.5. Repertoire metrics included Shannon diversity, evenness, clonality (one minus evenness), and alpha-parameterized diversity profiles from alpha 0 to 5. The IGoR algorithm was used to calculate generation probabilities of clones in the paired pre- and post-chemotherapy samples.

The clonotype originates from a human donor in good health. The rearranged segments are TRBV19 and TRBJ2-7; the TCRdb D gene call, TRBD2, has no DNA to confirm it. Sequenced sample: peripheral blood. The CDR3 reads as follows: CASSMLATASQYF.